This is a list of T cell receptor beta chains from one sample in a study of blood T cell repertoires in COVID-19. Clones were sequenced by immunoSEQ multiplex PCR, and TCRdb holds only the in-frame ones, with some missing. The data hold 200,000 to 250,000 clones, with approximately 82% observed a single time. The sample comprised peripheral blood. These receptors were collected from a woman aged 40 to 50 with acute or convalescent COVID-19. The conserved cysteine and the conserved F or W are not part of the CDR3 here. The D gene is left open where the match is weak.

D gene	V gene	J gene	CDR3 protein
NA	TRBV27	TRBJ2-3	ASMSFLELTDTQY
NA	TRBV5-1	TRBJ2-7	ASSIGTPYEQY
NA	TRBV9	TRBJ1-1	ASSPGDQRMNTEAF
NA	TRBV3-1/TRBV3-2	TRBJ1-1	ASSQDRTEAF
NA	TRBV30	TRBJ2-2	AWSKRASGEAGELF
TRBD1	TRBV19	TRBJ2-3	ATSKTGNTDTQY
NA	TRBV15	TRBJ2-7	ATSRGDSNYEQY
NA	TRBV5-1	TRBJ2-7	ASSSRPTGLEQY
TRBD1	TRBV6-1	TRBJ1-2	ASSELQGALGYT
NA	TRBV27	TRBJ2-7	ASSLRGASYEQY
NA	TRBV6-5	TRBJ2-2	ASSLRSGELF
TRBD2	TRBV12-5	TRBJ2-7	ASGLAGGVYEQY
TRBD2	TRBV3-1/TRBV3-2	TRBJ2-5	ASSQGLAGGMEETQY
TRBD1	TRBV11-2	TRBJ2-7	ASSSGQGEYEQY
TRBD2	TRBV6-1	TRBJ2-1	ASSEIAGDEQF